A single sample gave rise to the 19 T cell receptor beta chains below, sequenced in a study of cytomegalovirus exposure and HLA in healthy donors. The PCR ran on 60 Vbeta and 13 Jbeta primers. Method: immunoSEQ multiplex PCR; TCRdb's copy keeps in-frame clones and lacks some. The data show over 150,000 clones, more than 60% seen once. Source material: PBMCs. The origin of the receptors is a male donor in good health and CMV-seronegative.

J is TRBJ2-7 and V is TRBV6-1, with a tentative D call TRBD1 (5 bases). Germline CDR1 MNHNS, CDR2 SASEGT. CDR3 length equals 14 residues. Deletions cut 2 bases from V and 1 base from J, with 9 bases between. The CDR3 coding sequence is TGTGCCAGCAGTGAAAAGGGGCGGTCCTACGAGCAGTACTTC. Translation: CASSEKGRSYEQYF.

J is TRBJ1-5 and V is TRBV6-5; maybe TRBD1 (6 bases). Trimming took off 2 bases at V and 3 bases at J, with 8 bases between the two ends. Germline V CDR1 and CDR2: MNHEY, SVGAGI. The CDR3 contains 14 residues. CDR3 nucleotide sequence: TGTGCCAGCAGTTACGGACAGTTCAATCAGCCCCAGCATTTT. Translated: CASSYGQFNQPQHF.

The chain uses TRBV6-6 and TRBJ2-7, with D maybe TRBD1 (5 bases). Germline V gives CDR1 MNHNY, CDR2 SVGAGI (reference sequence). V shed 10 bases and J shed 3 bases, with 13 bases lying between them. This CDR3 spans 12 amino acids. CDR3 coding DNA: TGTGCCACCGTAGGGGCTTACTACGAGCAGTACTTC. This codes for CATVGAYYEQYF.

This clone showed up just a few times. The rearrangement uses TRBV13 and TRBJ1-2, with D unclear. The CDR3 is 16 residues long. The V and J ends lost 5 bases and 1 base respectively, with 17 bases between them. Looked up from germline, CDR1 is PRHDT and CDR2 is FYEKMQ (reference sequence). The CDR3 here is CASSARYTQRNYGYTF. The CDR3 DNA is TGTGCCAGCAGCGCCCGGTATACTCAACGTAACTATGGCTACACCTTC.

This clone has a handful of counts. This chain uses TRBV7-2 with TRBJ2-5; weak D call: TRBD1 (6 bases). Germline-derived CDR1 and CDR2 are SGHTA and FQGNSA. This CDR3 is 13 amino acids long. V was cut by 4 bases and J by 2 bases, with 8 bases left in between. CDR3 nucleotide sequence: TGTGCCAGCAGCTCAGACAGGCAAGAGACCCAGTACTTC. This translates into CASSSDRQETQYF.

In DNA, the CDR3 is TGTGCCAGCCACAGGGAGTACTATGGCTACACCTTC. Residues: CASHREYYGYTF. The rearrangement links TRBV6-6 to TRBJ1-2; TRBD1 might be the D (6 bases). Trimming pared 8 bases from V and 3 bases from J, leaving 10 bases between. The CDR3 sequence is 12 residues long. Germline values: CDR1 MNHNY, CDR2 SVGAGI (reference sequence).

The J gene is TRBJ1-1, the V gene TRBV25-1; D ambiguous. The ends were cut back, 4 bases at V and 4 bases at J, with 13 bases in the middle. Per germline, CDR1 MGHDK and CDR2 SYGVNS. This CDR3 has 14 amino acids. CDR3 nucleotide sequence: TGTGCCAGCAGTGGACCGGGTAGAAGCACTGAAGCTTTCTTT. It is translated as CASSGPGRSTEAFF.

The V and J genes are TRBV18 and TRBJ1-3; tentatively, D is TRBD1 (6 bases). The V and J ends lost 3 bases and 0 bases respectively, with 15 bases between them. Germline CDR1 KGHSH, CDR2 LQKENI. This CDR3 has 17 residues. Here the CDR3 reads CASSPSGAELSGNTIYF. The CDR3 coding sequence is TGTGCCAGCTCACCTTCAGGGGCCGAACTCTCTGGAAACACCATATATTTT.

This clone has a handful of counts. The chain recombines TRBV5-1 with TRBJ1-4, with 8 bases fitting TRBD1. Germline-derived CDR1 and CDR2 are SGHRS and YFSETQ. The CDR3 loop spans 14 amino acids. V lost 2 bases and J lost 5; bases outside the gene matches: 2. In DNA, the CDR3 is TGCGCCAGCAGCTTTGGACAGGGCAATGAAAAACTGTTTTTT. Translated: CASSFGQGNEKLFF.

The J gene is TRBJ2-1, the V gene TRBV7-6, with 10 bases matching TRBD2. CDR1 and CDR2 (germline): SGHVS, FNYEAQ. CDR3 length: 16 amino acids. Trimming cost V 5 bases and J 7 bases; bases outside gene matches: 11. CDR3 DNA sequence: TGTGCCAGCAGCCTATCTAGCGGGAGTATCTTGAATGAGCAGTTCTTC. Translation gives CASSLSSGSILNEQFF.

The chain uses TRBV27 and TRBJ2-7; D may be TRBD1 (6 bases). V was clipped by 5 bases and J by 3 bases, with 14 bases between them. The CDR3 length is 14 residues. Germline values: CDR1 MNHEY, CDR2 SMNVEV (reference sequence). The CDR3 region is CASSITRQVYEQYF. In DNA, the CDR3 is TGTGCCAGCAGTATAACCCGACAGGTCTACGAGCAGTACTTC.

A few counts support this clone. The V gene is TRBV6-5, the J gene TRBJ2-7; 13 positions match TRBD2. The CDR3 runs 15 residues. Germline V gene data show CDR1 as MNHEY and CDR2 as SVGAGI. J lost 7 bases, V lost 5 bases, and 8 bases had no gene match. The CDR3 DNA sequence: TGTGCCAGCAGTGGGCCGGGACTAGCGGGGCTGGAGCAGTACTTC. It encodes CASSGPGLAGLEQYF.

CDR3 in amino acids: CASSGTSGGADEQFF. As DNA, the CDR3 is TGTGCCAGCTCAGGAACTAGCGGGGGGGCTGATGAGCAGTTCTTC. The V and J genes are TRBV18 and TRBJ2-1; 13 nucleotides line up with TRBD2. In germline, CDR1 is KGHSH, CDR2 LQKENI. CDR3 length equals 15 residues. V lost 5 bases and J lost 8; bases outside the gene matches: 6.

The rearrangement links TRBV7-9 to TRBJ2-7, with 9 bases that match TRBD1. The CDR3 length is 13 residues. Trimming at V came to 6 bases and at J to 6 bases, leaving 6 bases not matched to a gene. Germline CDR1 is SEHNR and CDR2 is FQNEAQ (reference sequence). The chain's CDR3 is CASRTGTGSEQYF. The CDR3 DNA reads as TGTGCCAGCAGAACCGGGACAGGGAGCGAGCAGTACTTC.

This clone was counted a few times. V usage is TRBV11-2 and J usage is TRBJ2-7; 7 nucleotides agree with TRBD2. The CDR3 totals 16 residues. V trimming: 3 bases; J trimming: 0 bases; junction bases outside the gene matches: 8. Germline V CDR1 and CDR2: SGHAT, FQNNGV. CDR3 coding DNA: TGTGCCAGCAGCTTTCATGTCAGGACTAGCTCCTACGAGCAGTACTTC. This translates into CASSFHVRTSSYEQYF.

The chain joins TRBV5-1 to TRBJ1-6; no firm D call. Germline V lookup: CDR1 SGHRS, CDR2 YFSETQ. Trimming stripped 0 bases from V and 9 bases from J, with 13 bases between. This CDR3 is built from 15 residues. The CDR3 loop is CASSLGGPVISPLHF. Here the CDR3 DNA reads TGCGCCAGCAGCTTGGGCGGGCCCGTGATTTCACCCCTCCACTTT.

This rearrangement joins TRBV13 to TRBJ2-5, with TRBD2 matching 9 bases. The V gene's germline CDR1 is PRHDT and CDR2 FYEKMQ (reference sequence). CDR3 size: 16 residues. V trimming: 5 bases; J trimming: 2 bases; junction bases outside the gene matches: 9. CDR3 DNA sequence: TGTGCCAGCAGCAATCGACTAGCGGTTGCGCAAGAGACCCAGTACTTC. Translation: CASSNRLAVAQETQYF. Full variable domain (remainder filled in from reference TRBV13 and TRBJ2-5): AAGVIQSPRHLIKEKRETATLKCYPIPRHDTVYWYQQGPGQDPQFLISFYEKMQSDKGSIPDRFSAQQFSDYHSELNMSSLELGDSALYFCASSNRLAVAQETQYFGPGTRLLVL.

This clone was picked up a small number of times. The V and J genes are TRBV4-1 and TRBJ2-2, with D unresolved. V was cut by 0 bases and J by 4 bases, with 9 bases left in between. The germline CDR1 and CDR2 sequences are MGHRA and YSYEKL. This CDR3 comprises 15 residues. CDR3 amino acids: CASSQDTVRTGELFF. The CDR3 DNA reads TGCGCCAGCAGCCAAGATACGGTTCGCACCGGGGAGCTGTTTTTT.

The rearrangement links TRBV11-3 to TRBJ1-6; D possibly corresponds to TRBD1 (5 bases). The V gene's germline CDR1 is SGHNT and CDR2 YENEEA. Trimming took off 6 bases at V and 8 bases at J, with 14 bases between the two ends. This CDR3 has 14 residues. CDR3 in amino acids: CASSTPRGDSPLHF. The CDR3 coding sequence is TGTGCCAGCAGTACCCCCCGGGGGGATTCACCCCTCCACTTT. Combining the CDR3 with reference TRBV11-3 and TRBJ1-6 gives the whole variable domain EAGVVQSPRYKIIEKKQPVAFWCNPISGHNTLYWYLQNLGQGPELLIRYENEEAVDDSQLPKDRFSAERLKGVDSTLKIQPAELGDSAVYLCASSTPRGDSPLHFGNGTRLTVT.